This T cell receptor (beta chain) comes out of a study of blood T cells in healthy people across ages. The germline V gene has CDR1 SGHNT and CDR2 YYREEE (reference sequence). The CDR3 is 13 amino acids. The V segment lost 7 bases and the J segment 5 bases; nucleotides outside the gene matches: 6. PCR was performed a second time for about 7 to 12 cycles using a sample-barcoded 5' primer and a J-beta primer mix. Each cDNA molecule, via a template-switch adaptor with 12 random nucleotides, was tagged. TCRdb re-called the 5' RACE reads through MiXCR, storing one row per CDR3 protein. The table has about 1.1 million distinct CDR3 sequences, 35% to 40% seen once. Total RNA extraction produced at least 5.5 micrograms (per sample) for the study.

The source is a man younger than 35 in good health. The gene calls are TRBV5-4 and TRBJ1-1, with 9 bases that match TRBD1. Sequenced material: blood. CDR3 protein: CASHRGQGTEAFF. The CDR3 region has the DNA TGTGCCAGCCACAGGGGGCAGGGAACTGAAGCTTTCTTT.